The clone carrying this TCR beta chain was observed a handful of times. Its antigen is not known. This sample was included in a study of spatial heterogeneity in lung cancer. Regarding the study as a whole: Whereas they appeared in blood less at follow-up, ubiquitous expanded tumor TCRs appeared there more at resection.

TCRdb reanalysed the 5' RACE reads using MiXCR and keeps one entry per CDR3 protein. The repertoire has some 44,000 distinct CDR3 sequences, approximately 13% of them found once; the top ten carry 50% to 65%. Sample time point: sample taken at primary tumor resection. The cohort: 70 to 85 early-stage, untreated non-small cell lung cancer patients. Whole RNA, which was extracted from tumor, nontumor lung tissue or frozen PBMC, was sequenced without any cell sorting. V lost 12 bases and J 2 bases, leaving 14 bases between the germline ends. CDR3 size: 13 residues. Germline values: CDR1 KGHDR, CDR2 SFDVKD.

The receptor was derived from a male donor with early-stage non-small cell lung cancer. The chain links TRBV24-1 to TRBJ2-3, with D uncertain. The sample was PBMCs, taken at surgery. The CDR3 loop reads CAVRRGPTDTQYF. DNA for the CDR3: TGTGCCGTCCGTCGCGGCCCCACAGATACGCAGTATTTT.